Given below is one TCR beta chain in context. Clones were read by immunoSEQ multiplex PCR, and TCRdb kept only the in-frame ones, dropping some. The profile shows 150,000 to 200,000 clones, approximately 88% of them singletons. The sample comes from a study of T cell responses to AZD1222 COVID-19 vaccine. The V end was cut by 3 bases, the J end by 4 bases, with 6 bases between. Germline assignment: CDR1 DFQATT and CDR2 SNEGSKA (reference sequence). The CDR3 consists of 11 residues. The source material was peripheral blood, sampled on day 0 of AZD1222 vaccination. The rearrangement uses TRBV20-1 and TRBJ2-5; D gene ambiguous. The TCR sequence derives from an adult in good health. CDR3 bases: TGCAGTGCTAGGTTGGGAGAGACCCAGTACTTC. Protein: CSARLGETQYF.